Following are 32 T cell receptor beta chains from one sample sequenced in a study of T cells in Graves' hyperthyroidism and ophthalmopathy. Authors of the study amplified TCR beta CDR3 regions from RNA transcripts. First-round RT-PCR of the TCR CDR3 relied on the HTBI primer set. Each CDR3 protein gets one entry after TCRdb re-called the multiplex PCR reads with MiXCR. Of about 290,000 distinct CDR3 sequences in the sample, roughly 17% were seen once. The specimen sequenced was blood. The receptor set was obtained from a man between 25 and 39 years old with Graves' hyperthyroidism.

This clonotype was observed a few times. The chain is built from TRBV5-4 and TRBJ2-7; D may be TRBD1 or TRBD2 (5 bases each). V was pared by 4 bases and J by 3 bases, with 14 bases between. The CDR3 consists of 14 residues. From germline, CDR1 is SGHNT and CDR2 YYREEE (reference sequence). The CDR3 DNA sequence: TGTGCCAGCAGCAGGGACCCTCGCAACTACGAGCAGTACTTC. This gives the protein CASSRDPRNYEQYF.

This clonotype was seen many times. The V and J genes are TRBV20-1 and TRBJ2-7, with 10 positions matching TRBD2. CDR1 is DFQATT, CDR2 SNEGSKA, per germline (reference sequence). There are 16 residues in the CDR3. The V and J ends lost 2 bases and 0 bases, in that order; junction bases with no gene match: 7. The CDR3 coding sequence is TGCAGTGCTAGATCGGCGTCTAGCGGGAGCTCCTACGAGCAGTACTTC. Its protein is CSARSASSGSSYEQYF.

There are a few counts of this clonotype. The V gene is TRBV18, the J gene TRBJ2-1, with no clear D. Germline V lookup: CDR1 KGHSH, CDR2 LQKENI. The CDR3 is made up of 12 amino acids. The V and J ends lost 0 bases and 5 bases respectively, with 2 bases between them. As DNA, the CDR3 is TGTGCCAGCTCACCACCACACAATGAGCAGTTCTTC. Its protein is CASSPPHNEQFF.

This clonotype was observed at least ten times. V gene TRBV30 combines with J gene TRBJ1-1; 8 positions agree with TRBD1. Trimming at V came to 3 bases and at J to 9 bases, leaving 6 bases not matched to a gene. Germline CDR1 and CDR2: GTSNPN and SVGIG (reference sequence). The CDR3 runs 12 residues. CDR3 DNA sequence: TGTGCCTGGAGGCTGACAGGGGCCCAAGCTTTCTTT. Protein: CAWRLTGAQAFF. The whole variable domain, filled in from reference TRBV30 and TRBJ1-1, reads SQTIHQWPATLVQPVGSPLSLECTVEGTSNPNLYWYRQAAGRGLQLLFYSVGIGQISSEVPQNLSASRPQDRQFILSSKKLLLSDSGFYLCAWRLTGAQAFFGQGTRLTVV.

This clonotype turned up a few times. The CDR3 DNA reads as TGCGCCAGCAGCTTTCAAGGGAGGGTTATGGATGGCTACACCTTC. This gives the protein CASSFQGRVMDGYTF. The rearrangement links TRBV5-1 to TRBJ1-2; D is uncertain. V lost 2 bases to trimming and J lost 6 bases, with 17 bases between them. From germline, CDR1 is SGHRS and CDR2 YFSETQ. This CDR3 spans 15 amino acids. Variable domain in full (rest from reference TRBV5-1 and TRBJ1-2): KAGVTQTPRYLIKTRGQQVTLSCSPISGHRSVSWYQQTPGQGLQFLFEYFSETQRNKGNFPGRFSGRQFSNSRSEMNVSTLELGDSALYLCASSFQGRVMDGYTFGSGTRLTVV.

The chain couples TRBV5-1 to TRBJ2-3; D gene uncertain. Germline V gene lookup returns CDR1 SGHRS and CDR2 YFSETQ. The CDR3 is 15 residues long. V was clipped by 0 bases and J by 5 bases, with 13 bases between them. This CDR3 is CASSLGVSSKDTQYF. The CDR3 nucleotides are TGCGCCAGCAGCTTGGGGGTGAGTTCCAAAGATACGCAGTATTTT.

This clonotype was picked up a small number of times. The chain recombines TRBV27 with TRBJ1-2; no reliable D call. Per germline, CDR1 MNHEY and CDR2 SMNVEV (reference sequence). V was shortened by 6 bases and J by 6 bases, with 23 bases between the two germline ends. This CDR3 comprises 16 residues. CDR3 loop: CASSPTQLASTHGYTF. The CDR3 coding sequence is TGTGCCAGCAGCCCAACTCAGCTTGCCTCAACACATGGCTACACCTTC.

This clonotype was counted ten times or more. The chain has TRBV12-3 or TRBV12-4 and TRBJ2-2; D might be TRBD2 (5 bases). The CDR3 is made up of 14 amino acids. V gave up 3 bases and J gave up 4 bases, with 9 bases separating them. CDR3 nucleotide sequence: TGTGCCAGCAGTTTTACTAGTCGCACCGGGGAGCTGTTTTTT. As protein: CASSFTSRTGELFF.

This clonotype was seen more than once but under ten times. V is TRBV6-2 or TRBV6-3 and J is TRBJ2-1; a possible D gene is TRBD2 (6 bases). The CDR3 consists of 15 residues. Per germline, CDR1 MNHEY and CDR2 SVGEGT. V lost 2 bases and J lost 1, with 9 bases in between. The CDR3 DNA sequence: TGTGCCAGCAGTTACGATAGCGGTTCCTACAATGAGCAGTTCTTC. Translating it yields CASSYDSGSYNEQFF.

V gene TRBV10-2 combines with J gene TRBJ2-3; tentative D call: TRBD2 (5 bases). Germline values: CDR1 WSHSY, CDR2 SAAADI. CDR3 length equals 12 residues. Trimming shortened V by 5 bases and J by 10 bases, and 13 bases separated the two germline ends. The chain's CDR3 is CASSQLNGAQYF. For the CDR3, the DNA is TGCGCCAGCAGTCAACTTAACGGGGCGCAGTATTTT.

This clonotype has just a few counts. The rearrangement uses TRBV19 and TRBJ2-1; 12 bases match TRBD2. V gave up 5 bases and J gave up 9 bases; unmatched junction bases: 5. CDR3 length: 14 residues. Germline CDR1 and CDR2: LNHDA and SQIVND (reference sequence). The DNA for the CDR3 is TGTGCCAGTAGTGTGACTAGCGGGAGTGCTGAGCAGTTCTTC. It codes for CASSVTSGSAEQFF.

The rearrangement links TRBV10-3 to TRBJ1-6; tentatively, D is TRBD1 (5 bases). The CDR3 runs 16 residues. V was pared by 7 bases and J by 10 bases, with 23 bases between. The germline V gene encodes CDR1 ENHRY and CDR2 SYGVKD. The CDR3: CAIKSGRPIGDSPLHF. For the CDR3, the DNA is TGTGCCATCAAATCGGGACGCCCTATCGGGGACTCACCCCTCCACTTT.

This clonotype was seen repeatedly, ten times or more. The chain has TRBV18 and TRBJ2-3, with D possibly TRBD1 on 6 matching bases. This CDR3 is 18 amino acids long. V lost 5 bases, J lost 6 bases, and 27 bases lay in between. Germline CDR1 reads KGHSH; CDR2 reads LQKENI. The CDR3 protein is CASSRNPKTGLSRDTQYF. The CDR3 bases are TGTGCCAGCTCAAGGAACCCTAAGACAGGACTCTCGAGGGATACGCAGTATTTT.

This clonotype was detected a few times. The V call is TRBV5-1, the J call TRBJ2-2; 11 bases line up with TRBD1. This CDR3 has 15 amino acids. Trimming removed 4 bases from V and 6 bases from J; junction bases left unmatched: 5. Germline V gene sequence: CDR1 SGHRS, CDR2 YFSETQ. CDR3 residues: CASSPGQGAAGELFF. The CDR3 DNA reads as TGCGCCAGCAGCCCAGGACAGGGGGCGGCCGGGGAGCTGTTTTTT.

V usage is TRBV6-1 and J usage is TRBJ1-5; no clear D gene. Trimming shortened V by 2 bases and J by 6 bases, and 8 bases separated the two germline ends. CDR3 length: 13 residues. Germline loops: CDR1 MNHNS, CDR2 SASEGT. As DNA, the CDR3 is TGTGCCAGCAGTGAAATCGGAATTCAGCCCCAGCATTTT. It translates to CASSEIGIQPQHF.

The gene calls are TRBV5-6 and TRBJ1-1, with D hard to call. The CDR3 totals 12 residues. Trimming took 6 bases from V and 6 from J, leaving 12 bases between them. CDR1 and CDR2 from the germline V gene are SGHDT and YYEEEE. The CDR3 nucleotides are TGTGCCAGCAACCCGGGAGGGCCTGAAGCTTTCTTT. Its translation: CASNPGGPEAFF.

The chain uses TRBV7-8 and TRBJ2-2; maybe TRBD1 (8 bases). This CDR3 comprises 16 residues. The germline gives CDR1 SGHVS, CDR2 FQNEAQ. The V end was cut by 5 bases, the J end by 3 bases, with 16 bases between. CDR3 region: CASSRGGQAHTGELFF. DNA for the CDR3: TGTGCCAGCAGCAGGGGGGGACAGGCCCACACCGGGGAGCTGTTTTTT.

This clonotype has at least ten counts. The V gene is TRBV20-1, the J gene TRBJ2-5; no reliable D call. CDR3 length: 14 residues. From germline, CDR1 is DFQATT and CDR2 SNEGSKA (reference sequence). V gave up 0 bases and J gave up 1 base, with 9 bases separating them. The CDR3 reads CSARDLPTQETQYF. CDR3 in DNA: TGCAGTGCTAGAGATTTGCCAACCCAAGAGACCCAGTACTTC.

This clonotype has ten or more counts. Germline and junction disagree at one end, which may indicate a read error. This chain joins TRBV3-1 and TRBJ2-7; unclear D gene. The CDR3 is 12 amino acids. Germline CDR1 LGHDT, CDR2 YNNKEL (reference sequence). CDR3 nucleotide sequence: TGTGCCAGCAGCCTCGGATCCTACGTGCAGTACTTC. Translating gives CASSLGSYVQYF.

At least ten counts were recorded for this clonotype. The genes are TRBV11-2 and TRBJ2-7; D is tentatively TRBD1 or TRBD2 (5 bases each). Germline lookup yields CDR1 SGHAT and CDR2 FQNNGV. The V end was cut by 1 base, the J end by 4 bases, with 11 bases between. The CDR3 totals 14 residues. CDR3 protein: CASSLGQGPYEQYF. The CDR3 bases are TGTGCCAGCAGCTTAGGGCAGGGACCTTACGAGCAGTACTTC.

This clonotype was seen only a few times. The junction does not match germline at one end; this may be a read error. The chain is built from TRBV20-1 and TRBJ2-1, with TRBD2 as a possible D gene (6 bases). The CDR3 runs 14 residues. Germline CDR1 DFQATT, CDR2 SNEGSKA (reference sequence). In DNA form, the CDR3 reads TGCAGTGCCAGAGGGGCTAGCGAGTACAATGAGCAGTTCTTC. Its protein is CSARGASEYNEQFF.

This clonotype was observed at least ten times. The chain employs TRBV2 and TRBJ2-2, with D unclear. Germline CDR1 reads SNHLY; CDR2 reads FYNNEI. Trimming took off 7 bases at V and 3 bases at J, with 12 bases between the two ends. The CDR3 is 14 amino acids. CDR3 in DNA: TGTGCCAGCACTCTTTCGACGGACACCGGGGAGCTGTTTTTT. It is translated as CASTLSTDTGELFF.

This clonotype has ten or more counts. The chain carries TRBV2 and TRBJ2-1; TRBD1 might be the D (6 bases). This CDR3 region has 13 residues. With 4 bases removed from V and 9 bases from J, the gap between germline ends came to 13 bases. Germline V gene lookup returns CDR1 SNHLY and CDR2 FYNNEI. The chain's CDR3 is CASSGIQGTEQFF. CDR3 DNA sequence: TGTGCCAGCAGTGGCATACAGGGCACTGAGCAGTTCTTC.

This clonotype was detected many times. The CDR3 loop reads CASSLVAETQYF. CDR3 DNA: TGTGCCAGCAGCTTAGTGGCGGAGACCCAGTACTTC. This chain links TRBV11-2 with TRBJ2-5; D gene unclear. CDR3 length: 12 amino acids. Trimming took 1 base from V and 5 from J, leaving 5 bases between them. CDR1 is SGHAT and CDR2 is FQNNGV in the germline V gene.

CDR3 bases: TGTGCCAGCAGCGGTAGGACTAGCGGCGTCACCGGGGAGCTGTTTTTT. It codes for CASSGRTSGVTGELFF. The V and J genes are TRBV9 and TRBJ2-2; the match to TRBD2 covers 10 bases. Unmatched junction bases numbered 6, after V lost 3 bases and J lost 4 bases. Germline V gene data show CDR1 as SGDLS and CDR2 as YYNGEE. The CDR3 totals 16 residues.

The chain joins TRBV12-3 or TRBV12-4 to TRBJ2-1; D perhaps matches TRBD2 (7 bases). The V and J ends lost 8 bases and 0 bases respectively, with 32 bases between them. This CDR3 has 21 amino acids. CDR3 sequence (DNA): TGTGCCAGCTCACCACGGTCCCGCGGGGGAGCAGGGGAAAACTCCTACAATGAGCAGTTCTTC. Protein sequence: CASSPRSRGGAGENSYNEQFF.

This rearrangement joins TRBV7-6 to TRBJ2-6; D remains unclear. V was cut by 2 bases and J by 0 bases, with 17 bases left in between. This CDR3 is built from 19 residues. The germline gives CDR1 SGHVS, CDR2 FNYEAQ. The CDR3 bases are TGTGCCAGCAGCTTAAGTGCCGGCCAGATACACTCTGGGGCCAACGTCCTGACTTTC. As protein: CASSLSAGQIHSGANVLTF.

The V gene is TRBV28, the J gene TRBJ1-2; TRBD1 is a possible D gene (6 bases). Germline assignment: CDR1 MDHEN and CDR2 SYDVKM. V was trimmed by 3 bases and J by 7 bases, leaving 12 bases between them. The CDR3 totals 13 residues. The CDR3 DNA reads TGTGCCAGCAGTTTTCAGGACAGAGGTGGCTACACCTTC. Protein product: CASSFQDRGGYTF.

With regard to this clonotype: A much larger clone differs from this one at a single base, so this may be a read error. The chain couples TRBV10-3 to TRBJ2-1, with 14 positions matching TRBD2. Trimming cost V 3 bases and J 6 bases; bases outside gene matches: 1. The CDR3 totals 15 residues. Germline CDR1 reads ENHRY; CDR2 reads SYGVKD. The CDR3, as DNA: TGTGCCATCAGTGACGGGACTAGCGGGAGCAATGAGCAGTTCTTC. It yields the protein CAISDGTSGSNEQFF.

The chain joins TRBV7-8 to TRBJ1-6, with D possibly matching TRBD1 (6 bases). V was clipped by 1 base and J by 6 bases, with 10 bases between them. CDR1 and CDR2 (germline): SGHVS, FQNEAQ. This CDR3 region has 15 residues. Written as DNA, the CDR3 is TGTGCCAGCAGCTTAGGGCGGACAGCTAATTCACCCCTCCACTTT. Protein sequence: CASSLGRTANSPLHF.

In its sample, this clonotype was seen many times. The rearrangement uses TRBV5-1 and TRBJ2-3, with 12 bases that match TRBD2. Trimming at V came to 4 bases and at J to 2 bases, leaving 5 bases not matched to a gene. This CDR3 has 16 residues. Germline V gene lookup returns CDR1 SGHRS and CDR2 YFSETQ. In nucleotides, the CDR3 is TGCGCCAGCAGCCTGAGGACTAGCGGGGCCACAGATACGCAGTATTTT. Protein sequence: CASSLRTSGATDTQYF.

This clonotype was counted ten times or more. The V and J genes are TRBV11-2 and TRBJ1-1; D possibly corresponds to TRBD1 (5 bases). Trimming removed 1 base at V and 1 base at J, with 16 bases between. CDR1 and CDR2 from the germline V gene are SGHAT and FQNNGV. This CDR3 region has 17 residues. The CDR3 region is CASSLVAGRLSNTEAFF. The CDR3 region has the DNA TGTGCCAGCAGCTTAGTTGCAGGGAGGCTGTCGAACACTGAAGCTTTCTTT.